A single sample is the source of the 15 T cell receptor beta chains below, sequenced in a study of memory CD4+ T cells and cytomegalovirus serostatus. TCRdb keeps only in-frame clones here, not all; method: immunoSEQ multiplex PCR. This sample has tens of thousands of clones, with around 75% found just once. The sort gate was single viable CD3+CD4+CD8-CD45RO+ cells for memory CD4+ T cells. Sequencing was done on a sample of memory CD4+ T cells from blood. These receptors originate from an adult in good health and CMV-seronegative.

J is TRBJ1-1 and V is TRBV2, with a possible D match to TRBD1 (5 bases). Germline lookup yields CDR1 SNHLY and CDR2 FYNNEI. With 3 bases removed from V and 8 bases from J, the gap between germline ends came to 13 bases. CDR3 length equals 13 residues. The CDR3: CASSDGRGMEAFF. The CDR3 DNA is TGTGCCAGCAGTGATGGGAGGGGCATGGAAGCTTTCTTT.

The CDR3 loop is CASSPSPGLTGWRTGELFF. CDR3 coding DNA: TGTGCCAGCTCACCATCGCCAGGGTTGACAGGGTGGAGAACCGGGGAGCTGTTTTTT. The gene calls are TRBV18 and TRBJ2-2; 7 bases fit TRBD1. Trimming took 2 bases from V and 5 from J; bases not matched to a gene: 17. CDR3 length equals 19 residues. Per germline, CDR1 KGHSH and CDR2 LQKENI.

V is TRBV7-9 and J is TRBJ2-3; D may be TRBD1 (5 bases). The V end lost 8 bases, the J end lost 4 bases, and 22 bases lay between the germline ends. Germline assignment: CDR1 SEHNR and CDR2 FQNEAQ (reference sequence). The CDR3 has 16 residues. This CDR3 reads CASRPMAQGRADTQYF. The CDR3, as DNA: TGTGCCAGCCGACCCATGGCTCAGGGTAGGGCAGATACGCAGTATTTT.

This chain uses TRBV13 with TRBJ1-1; D call uncertain. V was clipped by 3 bases and J by 4 bases, with 21 bases between them. From germline, CDR1 is PRHDT and CDR2 FYEKMQ (reference sequence). This CDR3 region has 17 residues. The CDR3 region has the DNA TGTGCCAGCAGCTTGGATGGCGGCTCAAGTTTTGGCACTGAAGCTTTCTTT. This encodes CASSLDGGSSFGTEAFF. Using reference TRBV13 and TRBJ1-1 for the parts outside the CDR3, the full variable domain is AAGVIQSPRHLIKEKRETATLKCYPIPRHDTVYWYQQGPGQDPQFLISFYEKMQSDKGSIPDRFSAQQFSDYHSELNMSSLELGDSALYFCASSLDGGSSFGTEAFFGQGTRLTVV.

The chain joins TRBV6-6 to TRBJ2-7; D possibly corresponds to TRBD1 (6 bases). CDR1 is MNHNY and CDR2 is SVGAGI in the germline V gene (reference sequence). Trimming took off 8 bases at V and 0 bases at J, with 20 bases between the two ends. The CDR3 covers 16 residues. CDR3 nucleotide sequence: TGTGCCAGCTCCTCCCCATCCGGGACACCCTCCTACGAGCAGTACTTC. Protein sequence: CASSSPSGTPSYEQYF.

V and J are TRBV27 and TRBJ2-4; D not certain. V shed 2 bases and J shed 0 bases, with 14 bases lying between them. Germline V lookup: CDR1 MNHEY, CDR2 SMNVEV (reference sequence). This CDR3 contains 17 residues. The CDR3 coding sequence is TGTGCCAGCAGTTTACGCCCGCCAGGAACAGCCAAAAACATTCAGTACTTC. This translates into CASSLRPPGTAKNIQYF.

This clone was counted between two and nine times. The rearrangement joins TRBV2 to TRBJ1-1; 7 bases are shared with TRBD1. V lost 6 bases, J lost 1 base, and 2 bases stayed unmatched. The CDR3 contains 13 residues. Per the germline V gene, CDR1 is SNHLY and CDR2 is FYNNEI. As DNA, the CDR3 is TGTGCCAGCAGGGGACAGACGAACACTGAAGCTTTCTTT. Translation gives CASRGQTNTEAFF. The full variable domain, its missing parts supplied by reference TRBV2 and TRBJ1-1, is EPEVTQTPSHQVTQMGQEVILRCVPISNHLYFYWYRQILGQKVEFLVSFYNNEISEKSEIFDDQFSVERPDGSNFTLKIRSTKLEDSAMYFCASRGQTNTEAFFGQGTRLTVV.

J is TRBJ2-7 and V is TRBV14; TRBD1 matches 9 bases. This CDR3 has 17 residues. Trimming at V came to 1 base and at J to 5 bases, leaving 12 bases not matched to a gene. Germline V gene data show CDR1 as SGHDN and CDR2 as FVKESK. In DNA form, the CDR3 reads TGTGCCAGCAGCCAAGCGCCGGGACAGGGTCTCACGAACGAGCAGTACTTC. It encodes CASSQAPGQGLTNEQYF.

This clone was seen once. J is TRBJ2-5 and V is TRBV7-7, with D maybe TRBD2 (6 bases). Germline V gene sequence: CDR1 SSHAT, CDR2 FNYEAQ (reference sequence). Deletions cut 1 base from V and 1 base from J, with 10 bases between. CDR3 length: 15 amino acids. The CDR3 region is CASSLGLASQETQYF. CDR3 DNA sequence: TGTGCCAGCAGCTTAGGTCTAGCGTCCCAAGAGACCCAGTACTTC.

J is TRBJ2-1 and V is TRBV4-1; TRBD2 agrees at 8 bases. The CDR3 totals 16 residues. From germline, CDR1 is MGHRA and CDR2 YSYEKL. The V gene end was trimmed by 0 bases and the J gene end by 3 bases; junction bases not matched to a gene: 4. The CDR3 nucleotides read TGCGCCAGCAGCCAAGAAAGTCTAGCGGGCTACAATGAGCAGTTCTTC. It encodes CASSQESLAGYNEQFF.

CDR3 sequence (DNA): TGTGCCAGTAGTATAGGGGCTAGAGAGGGGGATGAGCAGTTCTTC. Protein product: CASSIGAREGDEQFF. The rearrangement links TRBV19 to TRBJ2-1; D might be TRBD1 (6 bases). The CDR3 consists of 15 residues. Germline values: CDR1 LNHDA, CDR2 SQIVND (reference sequence). V was shortened by 1 base and J by 8 bases, with 15 bases between the two germline ends.

Details on this clone: One end of the junction is discordant with germline, which a read error may explain. The V gene is TRBV7-7, the J gene TRBJ2-2; 8 nucleotides agree with TRBD1. CDR3 length equals 14 residues. CDR1 is SSHAT and CDR2 is FNYEAQ in the germline V gene (reference sequence). The CDR3 DNA sequence: TGTGCTAGCAGCCCCCAGGGGGCTACCGGGGAGCTGTTTTTT. This codes for CASSPQGATGELFF.

V usage is TRBV10-3 and J usage is TRBJ2-1, with 9 bases lining up with TRBD1. This CDR3 region has 16 residues. CDR1 ENHRY and CDR2 SYGVKD come from the germline V gene. The J segment lost 6 bases and the V segment lost 5 bases, leaving 11 bases of the junction unmatched. CDR3 DNA: TGTGCCATCAGTACTACAGGGGGCGGGCGGCTCAATGAGCAGTTCTTC. Translated, it gives CAISTTGGGRLNEQFF.

The V and J genes are TRBV6-6 and TRBJ2-1, with 10 bases that match TRBD2. V gave up 5 bases and J gave up 8 bases; unmatched junction bases: 9. The germline V gene has CDR1 MNHNY and CDR2 SVGAGI (reference sequence). This CDR3 has 15 residues. The CDR3 nucleotides are TGTGCCAGCAGTAAAGGGTCTAGCGGGGGTTATGAGCAGTTCTTC. It translates to CASSKGSSGGYEQFF.

The chain links TRBV18 to TRBJ2-7; D gene unclear. Per germline, CDR1 KGHSH and CDR2 LQKENI. The CDR3 has 14 amino acids. V lost 0 bases and J 2 bases, leaving 8 bases between the germline ends. The CDR3 protein is CASSPPGLTYEQYF. The CDR3 DNA sequence: TGTGCCAGCTCACCACCGGGCCTTACCTACGAGCAGTACTTC.